The 5 T cell receptor beta chains listed next were all sequenced from one sample in a study of technical replicates of blood from a few donors. The assay was immunoSEQ multiplex PCR, and TCRdb's table has in-frame clones only and misses some. The sample lists about 100,000 clones, 95% occurring once. Specimen: T cells isolated from PBMCs. The origin of the receptors is a human donor in good health.

The rearrangement uses TRBV5-4 and TRBJ1-1; D perhaps matches TRBD1 (5 bases). CDR1 and CDR2 from the germline V gene are SGHNT and YYREEE (reference sequence). CDR3 length: 13 residues. Trimming took off 0 bases at V and 2 bases at J, with 5 bases between the two ends. Written as DNA, the CDR3 is TGTGCCAGCAGCTTGGGGGGCAACACTGAAGCTTTCTTT. Translated, it gives CASSLGGNTEAFF. Complete variable domain (other parts from reference TRBV5-4 and TRBJ1-1): ETGVTQSPTHLIKTRGQQVTLRCSSQSGHNTVSWYQQALGQGPQFIFQYYREEENGRGNFPPRFSGLQFPNYSSELNVNALELDDSALYLCASSLGGNTEAFFGQGTRLTVV.

CDR3 amino acids: CASSAAEGVPKNIQYF. CDR3 sequence (DNA): TGTGCCAGCAGTGCCGCCGAGGGGGTGCCCAAAAACATTCAGTACTTC. The rearrangement links TRBV2 to TRBJ2-4; D is perhaps TRBD1 (6 bases). Per germline, CDR1 SNHLY and CDR2 FYNNEI. Trimming removed 4 bases from V and 2 bases from J, with 15 bases in between. The CDR3 totals 16 residues.

V is TRBV11-2 and J is TRBJ2-7, with 7 bases fitting TRBD2. Trimming removed 1 base from V and 6 bases from J; junction bases left unmatched: 12. The length of the CDR3 is 16 residues. Germline V lookup: CDR1 SGHAT, CDR2 FQNNGV. The CDR3 here is CASSLVGGRGTGEQYF. The CDR3 DNA sequence: TGTGCCAGCAGCTTAGTAGGAGGGCGGGGGACCGGCGAGCAGTACTTC.

This chain uses TRBV19 with TRBJ1-2; 9 nucleotides match TRBD1. V was pared by 4 bases and J by 5 bases, with 5 bases of the junction left unmatched. The germline V gene has CDR1 LNHDA and CDR2 SQIVND (reference sequence). The CDR3 contains 14 residues. DNA for the CDR3: TGTGCCAGTAGTAACTGGGACAGGGATTATGGCTACACCTTC. This sequence encodes CASSNWDRDYGYTF. The full variable domain, its missing parts supplied by reference TRBV19 and TRBJ1-2, is DGGITQSPKYLFRKEGQNVTLSCEQNLNHDAMYWYRQDPGQGLRLIYYSQIVNDFQKGDIAEGYSVSREKKESFPLTVTSAQKNPTAFYLCASSNWDRDYGYTFGSGTRLTVV.

In this sample, this clone turned up a few times. J is TRBJ1-1 and V is TRBV29-1; D is perhaps TRBD1 (5 bases). The germline CDR1 and CDR2 sequences are SQVTM and ANQGSEA. The CDR3 spans 14 residues. V was shortened by 7 bases and J by 5 bases, with 20 bases between the two germline ends. The DNA of the CDR3 is TGCAGCGCCTTAATTGGAACAGGAAGGACTGAAGCTTTCTTT. Protein product: CSALIGTGRTEAFF.